This TCR beta chain was profiled in a study of blood T cells in healthy people across ages. Study overall: Per two T cells, about one barcoded beta molecule was captured through template switching. Study observations and caveats: The study lacked donor CMV status, which possibly confounded expanded clonotype changes.

Healthy Russian Caucasian donors spanned ages about 6 to 95 years. Each sample had at least 6 million PBMCs isolated. V trimming: 3 bases; J trimming: 3 bases; junction bases outside the gene matches: 6. Germline assignment: CDR1 SGHDN and CDR2 FVKESK. CDR3 size: 15 residues. The authors ran a second PCR of 7 to 11 cycles using a sample-barcoded 5' primer and a J-beta primer mix. TCRdb re-called the 5' RACE reads with MiXCR, one entry per CDR3 protein. The data contain 1.5 million or so distinct CDR3 sequences, under 55% of them seen just once; the ten biggest clones take up 4%. About this clonotype: The target antigen is unknown.

The receptor was isolated from a woman under 30 in good health. Sample: blood. The chain carries TRBV14 and TRBJ2-7; 9 positions match TRBD1. In nucleotides, the CDR3 is TGTGCCAGCAGCCAGACGCCGGGACAGGGCTACGAGCAGTACTTC. Translating gives CASSQTPGQGYEQYF. Drawing the rest from reference TRBV14 and TRBJ2-7, the complete variable domain is EAGVTQFPSHSVIEKGQTVTLRCDPISGHDNLYWYRRVMGKEIKFLLHFVKESKQDESGMPNNRFLAERTGGTYSTLKVQPAELEDSGVYFCASSQTPGQGYEQYFGPGTRLTVT.